The text below deals with one T cell receptor beta chain. TCRdb's table, derived via immunoSEQ multiplex PCR, lists solely in-frame clones and lacks some. The sample shows about 220,000 clones, more than 70% of them seen only once. This sample stems from a study of blood T cell repertoires in COVID-19. V lost 6 bases and J lost 1, with 18 bases in between. From germline, CDR1 is MNHEY and CDR2 SMNVEV (reference sequence). The CDR3 totals 16 residues. V is TRBV27 and J is TRBJ1-1; D might be TRBD1 (5 bases). Sequenced: PBMCs or T cells enriched from blood (not recorded which). The clonotype comes from a middle-aged woman with acute COVID-19. CDR3 region: CASRPQGVLGNTEAFF. CDR3 nucleotides: TGTGCCAGCAGACCACAAGGGGTCCTGGGGAACACTGAAGCTTTCTTT.